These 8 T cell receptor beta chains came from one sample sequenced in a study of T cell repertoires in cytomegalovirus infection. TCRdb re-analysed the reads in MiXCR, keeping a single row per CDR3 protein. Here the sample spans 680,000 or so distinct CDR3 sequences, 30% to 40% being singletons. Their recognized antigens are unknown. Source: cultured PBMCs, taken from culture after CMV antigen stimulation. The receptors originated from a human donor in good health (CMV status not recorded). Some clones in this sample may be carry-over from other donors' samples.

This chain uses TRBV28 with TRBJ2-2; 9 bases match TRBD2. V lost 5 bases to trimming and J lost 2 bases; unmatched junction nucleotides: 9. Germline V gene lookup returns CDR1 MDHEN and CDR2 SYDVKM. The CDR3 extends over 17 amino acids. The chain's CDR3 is CASSPPTSGLNTGELFF. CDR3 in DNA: TGTGCCAGCAGTCCCCCAACTAGCGGGCTTAACACCGGGGAGCTGTTTTTT.

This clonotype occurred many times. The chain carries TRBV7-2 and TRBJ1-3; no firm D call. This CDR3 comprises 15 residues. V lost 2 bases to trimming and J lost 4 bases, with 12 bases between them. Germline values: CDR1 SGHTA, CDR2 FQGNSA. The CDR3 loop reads CASSLTGQAGNTIYF. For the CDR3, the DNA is TGTGCCAGCAGCTTAACGGGCCAGGCAGGAAACACCATATATTTT.

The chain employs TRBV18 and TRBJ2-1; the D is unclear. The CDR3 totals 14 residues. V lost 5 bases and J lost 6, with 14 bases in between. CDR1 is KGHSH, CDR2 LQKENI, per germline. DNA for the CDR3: TGTGCCAGCTCAGTGGCTACTATTACCAATGAGCAGTTCTTC. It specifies CASSVATITNEQFF.

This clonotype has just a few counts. The CDR3 here is CSARDLVGFSETQYF. CDR3 DNA: TGCAGTGCTAGAGATCTCGTTGGGTTTTCGGAGACCCAGTACTTC. This chain uses TRBV20-1 with TRBJ2-5; D not resolved. V dropped 0 bases and J dropped 5 bases, with 16 bases sitting between them. The CDR3 loop spans 15 amino acids. CDR1 DFQATT and CDR2 SNEGSKA come from the germline V gene (reference sequence).

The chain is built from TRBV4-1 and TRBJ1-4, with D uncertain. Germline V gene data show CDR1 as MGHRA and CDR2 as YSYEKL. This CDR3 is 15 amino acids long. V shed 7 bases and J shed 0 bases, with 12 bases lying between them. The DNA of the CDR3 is TGCGCCAGCACAGGCGGCTTTGCAACTAATGAAAAACTGTTTTTT. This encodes CASTGGFATNEKLFF.

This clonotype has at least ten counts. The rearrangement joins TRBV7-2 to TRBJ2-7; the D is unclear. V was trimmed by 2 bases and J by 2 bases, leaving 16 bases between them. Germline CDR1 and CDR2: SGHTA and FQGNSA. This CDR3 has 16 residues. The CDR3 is CASSLRLQGGPYEQYF. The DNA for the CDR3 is TGTGCCAGCAGCTTACGATTGCAAGGCGGACCCTACGAGCAGTACTTC.

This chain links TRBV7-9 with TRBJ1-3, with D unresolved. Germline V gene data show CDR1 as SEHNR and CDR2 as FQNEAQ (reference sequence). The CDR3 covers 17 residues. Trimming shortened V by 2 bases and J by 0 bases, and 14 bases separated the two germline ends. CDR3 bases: TGTGCCAGCAGCTTAATTTGGGGAGCGCTCTCTGGAAACACCATATATTTT. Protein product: CASSLIWGALSGNTIYF.

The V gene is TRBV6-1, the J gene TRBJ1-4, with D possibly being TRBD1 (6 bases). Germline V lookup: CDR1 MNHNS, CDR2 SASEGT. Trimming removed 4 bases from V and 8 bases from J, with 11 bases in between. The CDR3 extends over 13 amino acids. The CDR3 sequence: CASSGPRGEKLFF. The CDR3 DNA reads TGTGCCAGCAGTGGCCCCAGGGGAGAAAAACTGTTTTTT.